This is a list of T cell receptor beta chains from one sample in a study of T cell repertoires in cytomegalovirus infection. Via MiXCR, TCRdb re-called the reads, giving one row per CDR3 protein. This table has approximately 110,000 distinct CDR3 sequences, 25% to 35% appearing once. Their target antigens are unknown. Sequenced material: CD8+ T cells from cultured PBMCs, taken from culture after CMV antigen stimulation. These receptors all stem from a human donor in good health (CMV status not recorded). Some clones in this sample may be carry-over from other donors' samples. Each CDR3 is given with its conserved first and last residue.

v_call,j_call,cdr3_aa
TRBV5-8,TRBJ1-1,CASSFGPGHSNTEAFF
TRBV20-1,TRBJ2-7,CSARRLAGNSYEQYF
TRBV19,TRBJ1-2,CASYRDTMYGYTF
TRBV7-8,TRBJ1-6,CASSLAQGRGSPLRF
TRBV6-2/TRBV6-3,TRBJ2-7,CASLGHRSYEQYF
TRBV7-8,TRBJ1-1,CASSGSRDRRANTEAFF
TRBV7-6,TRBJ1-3,CASSSRPAWGSHSGNTIYF
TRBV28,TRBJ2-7,CASSPGVEQYF
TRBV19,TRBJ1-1,CASKIPGNTEAFF
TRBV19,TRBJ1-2,CASTVGDRGSDGYTF
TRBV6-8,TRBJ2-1,CASGPTTGRSSYNEQFF